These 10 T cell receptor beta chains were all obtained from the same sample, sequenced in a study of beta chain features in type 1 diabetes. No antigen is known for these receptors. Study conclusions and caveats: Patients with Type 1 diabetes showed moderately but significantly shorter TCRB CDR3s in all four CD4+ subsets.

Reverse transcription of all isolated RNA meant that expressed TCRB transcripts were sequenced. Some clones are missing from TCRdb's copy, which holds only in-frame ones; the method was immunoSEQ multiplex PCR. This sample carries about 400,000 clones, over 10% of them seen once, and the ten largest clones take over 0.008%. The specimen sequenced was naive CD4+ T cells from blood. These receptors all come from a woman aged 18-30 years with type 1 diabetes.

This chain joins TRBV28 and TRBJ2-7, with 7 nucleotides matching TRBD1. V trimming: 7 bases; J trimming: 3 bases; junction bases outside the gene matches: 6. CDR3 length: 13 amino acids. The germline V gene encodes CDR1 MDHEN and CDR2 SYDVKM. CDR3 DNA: TGTGCCAGCACTTCGGGACAGAGCTACGAGCAGTACTTC. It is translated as CASTSGQSYEQYF.

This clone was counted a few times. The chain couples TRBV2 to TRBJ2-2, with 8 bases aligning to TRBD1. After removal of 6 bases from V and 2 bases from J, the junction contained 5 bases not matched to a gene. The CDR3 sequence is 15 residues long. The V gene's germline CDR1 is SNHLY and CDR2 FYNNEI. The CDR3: CASRSGTGNTGELFF. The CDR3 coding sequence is TGTGCCAGCAGGTCCGGGACAGGTAACACCGGGGAGCTGTTTTTT.

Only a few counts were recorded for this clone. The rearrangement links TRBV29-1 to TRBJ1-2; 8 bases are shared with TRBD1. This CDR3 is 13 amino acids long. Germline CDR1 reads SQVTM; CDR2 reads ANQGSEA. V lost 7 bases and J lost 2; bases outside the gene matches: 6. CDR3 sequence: CSANSGGNYGYTF. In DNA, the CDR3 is TGCAGCGCTAATTCAGGGGGCAACTATGGCTACACCTTC.

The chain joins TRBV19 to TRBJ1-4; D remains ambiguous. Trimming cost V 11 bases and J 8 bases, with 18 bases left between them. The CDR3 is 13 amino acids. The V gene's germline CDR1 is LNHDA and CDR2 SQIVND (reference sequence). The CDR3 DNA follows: TGTGCCGCCGCCTCCCAAACCGGGGAAAAACTGTTTTTT. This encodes CAAASQTGEKLFF.

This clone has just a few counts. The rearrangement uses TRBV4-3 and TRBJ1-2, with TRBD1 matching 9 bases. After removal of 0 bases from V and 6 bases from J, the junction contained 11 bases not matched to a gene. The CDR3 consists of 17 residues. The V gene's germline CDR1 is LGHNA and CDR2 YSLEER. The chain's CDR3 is CASSQDSGTGYRNGYTF. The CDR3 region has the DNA TGCGCCAGCAGCCAAGATTCGGGGACAGGGTATAGGAATGGCTACACCTTC.

CDR3 loop: CASRSAGQYSNQPQHF. The CDR3 DNA follows: TGTGCCAGTAGATCCGCTGGACAATATAGCAATCAGCCCCAGCATTTT. The chain joins TRBV19 to TRBJ1-5; TRBD1 might be the D (5 bases). This CDR3 is built from 16 residues. V was trimmed by 6 bases and J by 0 bases, leaving 15 bases between them. Germline assignment: CDR1 LNHDA and CDR2 SQIVND (reference sequence).

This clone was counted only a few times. CDR3 sequence (DNA): TGTGCCATCAGATCTGAAGAGACCCAGTACTTC. It is translated as CAIRSEETQYF. V and J are TRBV10-3 and TRBJ2-5; D gene uncertain. The length of the CDR3 is 11 residues. Germline V gene data show CDR1 as ENHRY and CDR2 as SYGVKD. The ends were cut back, 6 bases at V and 3 bases at J, with 5 bases in the middle.

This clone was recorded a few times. Here the CDR3 DNA reads TGTGCCAGCAGTTTCGCTAGCGGCCGCTACGAGCAGTACTTC. Its translation: CASSFASGRYEQYF. J is TRBJ2-7 and V is TRBV28; 7 nucleotides align to TRBD2. The ends lost 3 bases at V and 3 bases at J; junction bases unmatched: 5. The germline V gene encodes CDR1 MDHEN and CDR2 SYDVKM. CDR3 length: 14 residues.

CDR3 DNA sequence: TGTGCCTGGAGTATCCTAGCGAGAGGGGGCTACACCTTC. This codes for CAWSILARGGYTF. This chain joins TRBV30 and TRBJ1-2; D call uncertain. In germline, CDR1 is GTSNPN, CDR2 SVGIG (reference sequence). V shed 2 bases and J shed 8 bases, with 15 bases lying between them. CDR3 length equals 13 residues.

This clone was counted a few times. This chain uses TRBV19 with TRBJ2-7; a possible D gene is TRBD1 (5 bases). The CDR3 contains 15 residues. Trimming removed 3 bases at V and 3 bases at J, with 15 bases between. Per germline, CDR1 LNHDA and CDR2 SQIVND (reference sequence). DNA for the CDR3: TGTGCCAGTAGTATGATGGGGCTGGGAAGCTACGAGCAGTACTTC. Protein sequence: CASSMMGLGSYEQYF.